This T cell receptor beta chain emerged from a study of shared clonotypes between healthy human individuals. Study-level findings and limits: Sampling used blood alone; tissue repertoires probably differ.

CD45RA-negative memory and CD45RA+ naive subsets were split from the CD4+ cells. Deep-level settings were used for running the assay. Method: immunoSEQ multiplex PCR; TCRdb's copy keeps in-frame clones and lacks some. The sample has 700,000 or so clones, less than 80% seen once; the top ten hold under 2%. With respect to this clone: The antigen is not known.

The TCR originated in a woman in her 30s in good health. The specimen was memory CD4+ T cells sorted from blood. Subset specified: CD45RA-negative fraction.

The CDR3 DNA sequence: TGTGCCACCAGCAGAGTCGGAGCGGAGACCCAGTACTTC. It encodes CATSRVGAETQYF. The chain uses TRBV15 and TRBJ2-5; D is undetermined. Germline lookup yields CDR1 LNHNV and CDR2 YYDKDF (reference sequence). This CDR3 is built from 13 residues. The V end lost 1 base, the J end lost 5 bases, and 8 bases lay between the germline ends.